This T cell receptor (beta chain) was sequenced for a study of Ad26.COV2.S vaccination and SARS-CoV-2 variants. In the study overall: Ad26.COV2.S arm of COV1001 included the donor. Doses of Ad26.COV2.S were injected into muscle once or twice, 56 days apart. The study, taken as a whole, reports: Spike-specific responses of CD8+ and CD4+ T cells were reported to display substantial breadth after vaccination.

With respect to this clone: Its antigen is not known.

The CDR3 loop spans 15 amino acids. CDR1 ENHRY and CDR2 SYGVKD come from the germline V gene. J gave up 4 bases and V 2 bases, and 7 bases lay outside the gene matches. Regarding treatment: over 15 received Ad26.COV2.S at low or high dose, single or two shots; 5 received placebo; per-sample allocation not given. The samples date from day 63 after the first vaccine or placebo injection. The vaccine delivered Wuhan-strain SARS-CoV-2 spike through an Ad26 vector. Produced via immunoSEQ multiplex PCR; TCRdb's table is partial and in-frame only. Among some 460,000 clones listed, 89% were seen once. The rearrangement links TRBV10-3 to TRBJ1-1, with 7 bases fitting TRBD1. The material sequenced was peripheral blood, taken in a trial of Ad26.COV2.S vaccine versus placebo. The sequence was obtained from a person between 18 and 65 years old who received the Ad26.COV2.S COVID-19 vaccine or a placebo. The CDR3 DNA reads TGTGCCATCAGTGAGGCGAGGGGGCCGGGCACTGAAGCTTTCTTT. This sequence encodes CAISEARGPGTEAFF.